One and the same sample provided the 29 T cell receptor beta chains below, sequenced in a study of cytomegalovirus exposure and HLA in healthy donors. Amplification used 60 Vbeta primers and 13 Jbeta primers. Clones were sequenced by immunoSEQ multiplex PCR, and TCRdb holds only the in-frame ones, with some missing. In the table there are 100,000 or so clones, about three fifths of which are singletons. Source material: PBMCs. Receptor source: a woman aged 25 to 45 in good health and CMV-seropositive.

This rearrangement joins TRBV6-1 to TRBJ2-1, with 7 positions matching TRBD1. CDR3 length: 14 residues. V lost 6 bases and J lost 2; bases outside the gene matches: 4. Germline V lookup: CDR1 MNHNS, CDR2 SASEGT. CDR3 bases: TGTGCCAGCAGGATAGGGGGCGCCTACAATGAGCAGTTCTTC. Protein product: CASRIGGAYNEQFF.

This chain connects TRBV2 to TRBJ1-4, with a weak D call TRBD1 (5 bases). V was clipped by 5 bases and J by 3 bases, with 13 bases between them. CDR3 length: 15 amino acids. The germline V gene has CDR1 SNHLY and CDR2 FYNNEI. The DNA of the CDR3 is TGTGCCAGCAGTCCTCAGGGTCCCCCTAATGAAAAACTGTTTTTT. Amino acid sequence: CASSPQGPPNEKLFF.

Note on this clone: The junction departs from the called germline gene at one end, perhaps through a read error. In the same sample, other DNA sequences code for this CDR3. The CDR3 here is CASSYSRYMNNEQFF. For the CDR3, the DNA is TGTGCTAGCAGTTACTCGAGGTACATGAACAATGAGCAGTTCTTC. The chain uses TRBV6-5 and TRBJ2-1; no firm D call. The germline V gene encodes CDR1 MNHEY and CDR2 SVGAGI. This CDR3 comprises 15 residues.

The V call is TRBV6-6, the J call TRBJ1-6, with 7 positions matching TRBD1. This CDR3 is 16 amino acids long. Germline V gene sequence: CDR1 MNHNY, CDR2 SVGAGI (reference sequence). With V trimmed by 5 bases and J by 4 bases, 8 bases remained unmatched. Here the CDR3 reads CASSQPLGQYNSPLHF. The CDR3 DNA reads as TGTGCCAGCAGTCAGCCTCTGGGACAGTATAATTCACCCCTCCACTTT.

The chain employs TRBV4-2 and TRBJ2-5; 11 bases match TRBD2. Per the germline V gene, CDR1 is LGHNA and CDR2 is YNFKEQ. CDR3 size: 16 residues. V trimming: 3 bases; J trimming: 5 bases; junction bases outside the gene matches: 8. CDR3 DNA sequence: TGTGCCAGCAGCCACCTTAGCGGGGGGGCAGGGGAGACCCAGTACTTC. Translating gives CASSHLSGGAGETQYF.

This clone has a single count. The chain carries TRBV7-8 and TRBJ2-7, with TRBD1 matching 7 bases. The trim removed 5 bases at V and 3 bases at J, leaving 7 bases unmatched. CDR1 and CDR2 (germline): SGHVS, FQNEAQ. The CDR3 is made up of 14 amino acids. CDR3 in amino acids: CASSRQGNIYEQYF. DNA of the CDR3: TGTGCCAGCAGCCGACAGGGAAATATCTACGAGCAGTACTTC.

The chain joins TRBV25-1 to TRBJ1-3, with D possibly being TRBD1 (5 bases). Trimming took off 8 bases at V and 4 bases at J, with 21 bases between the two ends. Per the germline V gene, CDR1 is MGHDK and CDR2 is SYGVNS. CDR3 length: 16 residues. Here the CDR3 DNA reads TGTGCCAGCTCTAGGACACTTAAATCAGCCGGAAACACCATATATTTT. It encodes CASSRTLKSAGNTIYF.

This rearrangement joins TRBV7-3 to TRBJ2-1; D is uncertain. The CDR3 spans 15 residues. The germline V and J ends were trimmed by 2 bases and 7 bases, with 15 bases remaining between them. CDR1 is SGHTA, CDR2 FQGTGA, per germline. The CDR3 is CASSLYEVFGNEQFF. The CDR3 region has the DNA TGTGCCAGCAGCTTATACGAAGTTTTCGGGAATGAGCAGTTCTTC.

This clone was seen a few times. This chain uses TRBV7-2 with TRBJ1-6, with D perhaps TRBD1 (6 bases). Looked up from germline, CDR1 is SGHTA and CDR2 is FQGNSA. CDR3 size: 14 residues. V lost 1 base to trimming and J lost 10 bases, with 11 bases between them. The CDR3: CASSLDRVASPLHF. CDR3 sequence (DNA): TGTGCCAGCAGCTTAGACAGGGTAGCATCACCCCTCCACTTT.

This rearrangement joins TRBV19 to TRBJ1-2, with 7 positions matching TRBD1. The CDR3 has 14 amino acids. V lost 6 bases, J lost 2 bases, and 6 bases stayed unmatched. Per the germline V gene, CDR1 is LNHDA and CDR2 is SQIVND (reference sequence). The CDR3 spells CASSSGQYNYGYTF. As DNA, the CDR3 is TGTGCCAGTAGCTCGGGACAGTACAACTATGGCTACACCTTC.

CDR3 bases: TGTGCCAGCAAAGAAGGGGGCAATCAGCCCCAGCATTTT. Translating gives CASKEGGNQPQHF. This rearrangement joins TRBV6-5 to TRBJ1-5, with D maybe TRBD1 (5 bases). The V end lost 7 bases, the J end lost 2 bases, and 9 bases lay between the germline ends. Germline lookup yields CDR1 MNHEY and CDR2 SVGAGI. There are 13 residues in the CDR3.

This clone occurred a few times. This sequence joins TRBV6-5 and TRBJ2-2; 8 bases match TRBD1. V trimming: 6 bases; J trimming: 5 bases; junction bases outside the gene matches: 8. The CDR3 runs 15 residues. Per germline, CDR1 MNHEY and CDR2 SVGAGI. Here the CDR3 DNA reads TGTGCCAGCAGATACGGGACAGGACGGACCGGGGAGCTGTTTTTT. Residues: CASRYGTGRTGELFF.

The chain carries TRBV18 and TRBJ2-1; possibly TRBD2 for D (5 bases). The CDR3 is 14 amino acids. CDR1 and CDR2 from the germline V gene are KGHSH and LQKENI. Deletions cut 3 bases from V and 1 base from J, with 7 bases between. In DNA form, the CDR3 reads TGTGCCAGCTCACCGGACTCGTCCTACAATGAGCAGTTCTTC. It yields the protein CASSPDSSYNEQFF.

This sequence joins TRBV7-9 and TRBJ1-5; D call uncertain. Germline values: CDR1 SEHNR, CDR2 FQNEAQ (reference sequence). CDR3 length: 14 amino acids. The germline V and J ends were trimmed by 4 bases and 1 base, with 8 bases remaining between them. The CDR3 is CASSSSRSNQPQHF. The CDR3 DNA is TGTGCCAGCAGCTCTAGTAGGAGCAATCAGCCCCAGCATTTT. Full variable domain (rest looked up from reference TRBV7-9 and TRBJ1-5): DTGVSQNPRHKITKRGQNVTFRCDPISEHNRLYWYRQTLGQGPEFLTYFQNEAQLEKSRLLSDRFSAERPKGSFSTLEIQRTEQGDSAMYLCASSSSRSNQPQHFGDGTRLSIL.

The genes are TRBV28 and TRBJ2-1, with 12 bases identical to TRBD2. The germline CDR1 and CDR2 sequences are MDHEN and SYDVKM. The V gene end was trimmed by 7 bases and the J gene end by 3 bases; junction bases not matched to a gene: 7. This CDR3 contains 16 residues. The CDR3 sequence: CASKTSGGPLYNEQFF. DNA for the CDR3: TGTGCCAGCAAAACTAGCGGGGGGCCTCTCTACAATGAGCAGTTCTTC.

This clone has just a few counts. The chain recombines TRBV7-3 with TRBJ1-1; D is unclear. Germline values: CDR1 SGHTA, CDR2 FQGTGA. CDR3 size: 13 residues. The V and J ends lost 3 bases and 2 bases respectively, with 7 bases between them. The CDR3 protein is CASSFARNTEAFF. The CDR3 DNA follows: TGTGCCAGCAGCTTCGCCAGAAACACTGAAGCTTTCTTT.

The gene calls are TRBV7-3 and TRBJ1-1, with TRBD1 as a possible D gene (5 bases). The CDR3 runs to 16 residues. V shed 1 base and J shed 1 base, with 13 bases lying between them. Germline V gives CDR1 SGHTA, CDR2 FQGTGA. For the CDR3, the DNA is TGTGCCAGCAGCTTAATAGGGGCATTAAGGAACACTGAAGCTTTCTTT. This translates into CASSLIGALRNTEAFF.

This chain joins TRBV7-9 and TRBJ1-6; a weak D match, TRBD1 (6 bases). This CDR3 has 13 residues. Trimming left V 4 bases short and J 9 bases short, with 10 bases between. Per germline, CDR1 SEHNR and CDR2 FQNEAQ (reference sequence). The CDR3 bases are TGTGCCAGCAGCTCAACAGGGCTTTCACCCCTCCACTTT. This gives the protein CASSSTGLSPLHF.

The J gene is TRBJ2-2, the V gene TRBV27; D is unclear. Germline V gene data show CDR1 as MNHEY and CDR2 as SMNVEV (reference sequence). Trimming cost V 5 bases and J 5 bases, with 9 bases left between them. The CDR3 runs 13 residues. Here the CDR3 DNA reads TGTGCCAGCAGTGCTAGGTGGACCGGGGAGCTGTTTTTT. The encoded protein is CASSARWTGELFF.

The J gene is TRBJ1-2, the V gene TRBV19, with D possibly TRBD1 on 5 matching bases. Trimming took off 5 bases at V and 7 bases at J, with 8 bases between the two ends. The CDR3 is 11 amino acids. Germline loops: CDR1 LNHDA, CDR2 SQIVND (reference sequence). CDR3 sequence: CASSFDSGYTF. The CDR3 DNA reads TGTGCCAGTAGTTTCGACAGTGGCTACACCTTC.

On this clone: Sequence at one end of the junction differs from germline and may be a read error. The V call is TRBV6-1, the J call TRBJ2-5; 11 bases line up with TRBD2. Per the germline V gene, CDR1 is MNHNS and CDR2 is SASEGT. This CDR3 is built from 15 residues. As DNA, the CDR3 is TGTGCCAGCGGTTGGGTAGCGGGGGGGGGAGAGACCAAGTACTTC. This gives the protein CASGWVAGGGETKYF.

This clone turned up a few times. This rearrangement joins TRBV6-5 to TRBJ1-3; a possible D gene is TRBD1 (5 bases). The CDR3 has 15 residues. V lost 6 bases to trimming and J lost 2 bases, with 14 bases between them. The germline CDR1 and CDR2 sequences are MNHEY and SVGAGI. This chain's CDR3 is CASRGGETAGNTIYF. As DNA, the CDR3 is TGTGCCAGCAGGGGGGGTGAGACGGCTGGAAACACCATATATTTT.

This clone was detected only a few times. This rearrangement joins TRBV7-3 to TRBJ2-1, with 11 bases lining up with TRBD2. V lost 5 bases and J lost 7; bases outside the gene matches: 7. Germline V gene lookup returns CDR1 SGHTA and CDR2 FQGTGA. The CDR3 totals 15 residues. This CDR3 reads CASSRSGGAGNEQFF. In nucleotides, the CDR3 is TGTGCCAGCAGCCGTAGCGGGGGGGCCGGGAATGAGCAGTTCTTC. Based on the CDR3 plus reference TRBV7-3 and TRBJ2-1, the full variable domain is GAGVSQTPSNKVTEKGKYVELRCDPISGHTALYWYRQSLGQGPEFLIYFQGTGAADDSGLPNDRFFAVRPEGSVSTLKIQRTERGDSAVYLCASSRSGGAGNEQFFGPGTRLTVL.

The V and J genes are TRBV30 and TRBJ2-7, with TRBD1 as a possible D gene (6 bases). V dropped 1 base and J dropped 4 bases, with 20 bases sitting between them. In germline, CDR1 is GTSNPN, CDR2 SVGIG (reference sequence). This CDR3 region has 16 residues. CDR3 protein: CAWSDPTGQSFYEQYF. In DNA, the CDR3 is TGTGCCTGGAGTGATCCCACAGGACAGAGTTTTTACGAGCAGTACTTC.

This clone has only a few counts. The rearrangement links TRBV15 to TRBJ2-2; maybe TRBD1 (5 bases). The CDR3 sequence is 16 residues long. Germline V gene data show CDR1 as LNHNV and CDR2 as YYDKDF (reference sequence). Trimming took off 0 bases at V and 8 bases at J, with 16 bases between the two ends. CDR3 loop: CATSRDAQGLVGELFF. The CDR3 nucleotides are TGTGCCACCAGCAGAGATGCGCAGGGTTTGGTAGGGGAGCTGTTTTTT. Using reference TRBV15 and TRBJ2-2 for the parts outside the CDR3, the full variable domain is DAMVIQNPRYQVTQFGKPVTLSCSQTLNHNVMYWYQQKSSQAPKLLFHYYDKDFNNEADTPDNFQSRRPNTSFCFLDIRSPGLGDTAMYLCATSRDAQGLVGELFFGEGSRLTVL.

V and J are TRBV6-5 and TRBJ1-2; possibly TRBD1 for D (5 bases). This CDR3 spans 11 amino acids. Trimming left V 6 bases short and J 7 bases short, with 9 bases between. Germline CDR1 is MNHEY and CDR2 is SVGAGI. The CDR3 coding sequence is TGTGCCAGCAGGTCAAGGGGTGGCTACACCTTC. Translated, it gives CASRSRGGYTF.

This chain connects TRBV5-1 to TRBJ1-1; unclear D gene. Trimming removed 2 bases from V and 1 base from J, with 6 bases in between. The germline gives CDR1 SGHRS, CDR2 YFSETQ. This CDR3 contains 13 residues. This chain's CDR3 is CASSFGENTEAFF. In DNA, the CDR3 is TGCGCCAGCAGCTTCGGAGAGAACACTGAAGCTTTCTTT.

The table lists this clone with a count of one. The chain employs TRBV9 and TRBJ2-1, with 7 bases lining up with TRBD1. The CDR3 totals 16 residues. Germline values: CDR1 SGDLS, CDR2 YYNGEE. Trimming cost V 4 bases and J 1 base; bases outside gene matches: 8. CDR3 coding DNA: TGTGCCAGCAGCACCCAGACAGGGCGGTCCTACAATGAGCAGTTCTTC. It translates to CASSTQTGRSYNEQFF.

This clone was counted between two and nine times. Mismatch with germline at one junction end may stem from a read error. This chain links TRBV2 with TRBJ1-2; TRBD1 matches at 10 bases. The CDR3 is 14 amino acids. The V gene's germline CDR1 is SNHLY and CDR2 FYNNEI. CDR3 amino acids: CASTSPGQGYGYPF. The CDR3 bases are TGTGCCAGCACCTCCCCGGGACAGGGGTATGGCTACCCCTTC.